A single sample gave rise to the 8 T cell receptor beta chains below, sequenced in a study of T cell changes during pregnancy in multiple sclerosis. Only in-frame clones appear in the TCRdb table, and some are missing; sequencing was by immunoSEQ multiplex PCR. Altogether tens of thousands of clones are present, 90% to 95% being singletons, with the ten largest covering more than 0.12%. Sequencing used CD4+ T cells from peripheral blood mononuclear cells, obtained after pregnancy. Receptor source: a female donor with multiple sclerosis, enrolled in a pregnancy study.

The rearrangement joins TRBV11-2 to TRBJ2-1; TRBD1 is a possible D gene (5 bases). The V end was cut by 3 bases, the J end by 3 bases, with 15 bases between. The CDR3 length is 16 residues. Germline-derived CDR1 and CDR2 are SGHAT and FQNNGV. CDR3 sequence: CASSFETVLYYNEQFF. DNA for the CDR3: TGTGCCAGCAGCTTTGAGACAGTACTTTACTACAATGAGCAGTTCTTC. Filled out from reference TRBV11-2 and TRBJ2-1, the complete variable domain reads EAGVAQSPRYKIIEKRQSVAFWCNPISGHATLYWYQQILGQGPKLLIQFQNNGVVDDSQLPKDRFSAERLKGVDSTLKIQPAKLEDSAVYLCASSFETVLYYNEQFFGPGTRLTVL.

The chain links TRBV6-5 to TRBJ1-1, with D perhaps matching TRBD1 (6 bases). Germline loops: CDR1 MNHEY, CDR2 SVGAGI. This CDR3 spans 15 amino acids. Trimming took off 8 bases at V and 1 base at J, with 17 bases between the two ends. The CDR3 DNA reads TGTGCCAGCGGCGGGGGGCCGATCGGGAACACTGAAGCTTTCTTT. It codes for CASGGGPIGNTEAFF.

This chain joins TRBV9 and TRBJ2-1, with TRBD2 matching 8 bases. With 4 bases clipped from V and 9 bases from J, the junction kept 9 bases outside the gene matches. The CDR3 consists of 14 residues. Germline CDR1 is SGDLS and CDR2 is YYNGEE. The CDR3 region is CASSLREGEPEQFF. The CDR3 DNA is TGTGCCAGCAGCCTCCGGGAGGGGGAGCCTGAGCAGTTCTTC. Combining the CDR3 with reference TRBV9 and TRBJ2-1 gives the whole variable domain DSGVTQTPKHLITATGQRVTLRCSPRSGDLSVYWYQQSLDQGLQFLIQYYNGEERAKGNILERFSAQQFPDLHSELNLSSLELGDSALYFCASSLREGEPEQFFGPGTRLTVL.

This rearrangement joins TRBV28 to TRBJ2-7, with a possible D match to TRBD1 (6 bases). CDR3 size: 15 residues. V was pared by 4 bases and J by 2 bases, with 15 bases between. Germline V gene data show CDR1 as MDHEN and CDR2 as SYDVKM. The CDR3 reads CASSSPGEVAYEQYF. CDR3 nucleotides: TGTGCCAGCAGTTCCCCAGGGGAAGTAGCCTACGAGCAGTACTTC.

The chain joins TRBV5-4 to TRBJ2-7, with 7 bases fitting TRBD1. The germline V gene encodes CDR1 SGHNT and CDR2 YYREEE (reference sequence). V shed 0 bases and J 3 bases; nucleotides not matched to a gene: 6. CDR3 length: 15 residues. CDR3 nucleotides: TGTGCCAGCAGCTTGGAGACAGGGCGGGTCTACGAGCAGTACTTC. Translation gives CASSLETGRVYEQYF.

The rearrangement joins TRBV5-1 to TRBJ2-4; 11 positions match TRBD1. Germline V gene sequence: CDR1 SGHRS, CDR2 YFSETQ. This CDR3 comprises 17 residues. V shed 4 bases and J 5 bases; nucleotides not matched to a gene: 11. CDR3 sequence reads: CASSRSLGQGGENIQYF. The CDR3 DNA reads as TGCGCCAGCAGCCGATCCTTGGGACAGGGGGGAGAAAACATTCAGTACTTC.

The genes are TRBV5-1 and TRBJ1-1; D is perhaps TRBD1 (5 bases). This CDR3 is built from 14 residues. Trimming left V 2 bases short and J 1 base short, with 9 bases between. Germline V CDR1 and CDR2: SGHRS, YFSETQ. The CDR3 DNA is TGCGCCAGCAGCTTCCAGGGCCGGAACACTGAAGCTTTCTTT. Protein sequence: CASSFQGRNTEAFF.

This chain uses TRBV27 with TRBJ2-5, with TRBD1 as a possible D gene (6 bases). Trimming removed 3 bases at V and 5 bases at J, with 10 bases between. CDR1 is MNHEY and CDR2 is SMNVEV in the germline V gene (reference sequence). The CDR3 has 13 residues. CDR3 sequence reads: CASSFHREETQYF. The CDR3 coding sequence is TGTGCCAGCAGTTTCCACAGGGAGGAGACCCAGTACTTC.